This TCR beta chain originates from a study of T cell changes during pregnancy in multiple sclerosis. Data came from immunoSEQ multiplex PCR; TCRdb stores just in-frame clones and leaves some out. Of approximately 100,000 clones listed, 90% to 95% are singletons. V was shortened by 7 bases and J by 1 base, with 13 bases between the two germline ends. Germline CDR1 SGHVS, CDR2 FQNEAQ. The CDR3 is 14 residues long. The material sequenced was peripheral blood, taken in the third trimester of pregnancy. The chain recombines TRBV7-8 with TRBJ2-5; D perhaps matches TRBD2 (6 bases). This clonotype originated in a female donor with multiple sclerosis, enrolled in a pregnancy study. CDR3 region: CASTRGRTQETQYF. For the CDR3, the DNA is TGTGCCAGCACGCGTGGGAGGACCCAAGAGACCCAGTACTTC.